These 2 T cell receptor beta chains were sequenced from one sample in a study of shared clonotypes between healthy human individuals. Produced via immunoSEQ multiplex PCR; TCRdb's table is partial and in-frame only. The sample yields about 650,000 clones, roughly 95% seen once. CD45RO-negative cells were positively selected for CCR7, leaving out terminally differentiated effector memory CD45RA+ cells. The specimen was naive CD8+ T cells sorted from blood. Receptors were obtained from a woman between 25 and 40 years old in good health.

V is TRBV14 and J is TRBJ2-7; 11 nucleotides match TRBD1. Trimming cost V 3 bases and J 3 bases; bases outside gene matches: 1. The CDR3 runs to 14 residues. The germline gives CDR1 SGHDN, CDR2 FVKESK. The CDR3 coding sequence is TGTGCCAGCAGCCATGGGACAGGGGGCTACGAGCAGTACTTC. Translated, it gives CASSHGTGGYEQYF.

CDR3 bases: TGTGCCAGCAGCTTATTACAGGCTTTTAATCAGCCCCAGCATTTT. Translation gives CASSLLQAFNQPQHF. The chain links TRBV7-8 to TRBJ1-5, with D tentatively TRBD1 (5 bases). The CDR3 is 15 amino acids. Germline CDR1 reads SGHVS; CDR2 reads FQNEAQ. V lost 2 bases and J 4 bases, leaving 12 bases between the germline ends.